A single sample gave rise to the 12 T cell receptor beta chains below, sequenced in a study of human T cells and chemical hapten exposure. Time point given: pre-sensitization, week 0. The treatment denotes: therapeutic diphenylcyclopropenone sensitization with weekly scalp DPC. Each CDR3 protein gets one entry after TCRdb re-called the RACE reads with MiXCR. Here the sample spans under 400,000 distinct CDR3 sequences, less than 6.5% being singletons. This sample comprised whole blood, obtained in connection with sensitization to the hapten diphenylcyclopropenone (DPC). The receptors shown here come from a woman between 45 and 60 years old with alopecia areata. Some clones in this sample may be carry-over from other donors' samples.

This sequence joins TRBV27 and TRBJ2-7; no clear D. Germline values: CDR1 MNHEY, CDR2 SMNVEV (reference sequence). Trimming took off 3 bases at V and 2 bases at J, with 8 bases between the two ends. The CDR3 contains 13 residues. CDR3 bases: TGTGCCAGCAGTTTTGCTGGGGCCTACGAGCAGTACTTC. It is translated as CASSFAGAYEQYF.

V usage is TRBV20-1 and J usage is TRBJ2-7, with 12 positions matching TRBD2. This CDR3 has 15 residues. Germline V gene sequence: CDR1 DFQATT, CDR2 SNEGSKA (reference sequence). The V and J ends lost 6 bases and 5 bases, in that order; junction bases with no gene match: 11. In DNA form, the CDR3 reads TGCAGTGCCCACCGGACTAGCGGGAATAAGGACGAGCAGTACTTC. Amino acid sequence: CSAHRTSGNKDEQYF.

V is TRBV5-4 and J is TRBJ2-5, with D hard to call. Germline CDR1 reads SGHNT; CDR2 reads YYREEE (reference sequence). The CDR3 covers 14 residues. Trimming cost V 4 bases and J 0 bases, with 10 bases left between them. The CDR3 sequence is CASSPLRDQETQYF. In nucleotides, the CDR3 is TGTGCCAGCAGCCCACTACGGGACCAAGAGACCCAGTACTTC.

This clonotype came up many times. The chain joins TRBV7-9 to TRBJ2-6, with 12 bases aligning to TRBD1. The germline V gene has CDR1 SEHNR and CDR2 FQNEAQ (reference sequence). The CDR3 is made up of 16 amino acids. Trimming removed 4 bases from V and 4 bases from J; junction bases left unmatched: 2. The CDR3 spells CASSWDRGLGANVLTF. CDR3 in DNA: TGTGCCAGCAGCTGGGACAGGGGGCTAGGGGCCAACGTCCTGACTTTC.

V and J are TRBV21-1 and TRBJ1-1; the table assigns TRBD1, which was not confirmed against the DNA. TRBV21-1 is a pseudogene. The CDR3 length is 18 residues. In nucleotides, the CDR3 is TGTGCCAGCAGCAACCCCCCCGTCTGCGGGTCGAGGAACACTGAAGCTTTCTTT. Amino acid sequence: CASSNPPVCGSRNTEAFF.

There are many counts of this clonotype. The chain is built from TRBV24-1 and TRBJ2-4; no clear D. The CDR3 is 12 amino acids. Germline values: CDR1 KGHDR, CDR2 SFDVKD. Trimming shortened V by 4 bases and J by 7 bases, and 7 bases separated the two germline ends. The CDR3 sequence: CATSDPGNIQYF. As DNA, the CDR3 is TGTGCCACCAGTGACCCCGGCAACATTCAGTACTTC.

This clonotype was seen a handful of times. This CDR3 is CASSLGPGIGETQYF. The CDR3 DNA reads as TGTGCCAGCAGCTTGGGGCCCGGGATCGGGGAGACCCAGTACTTC. The chain has TRBV5-6 and TRBJ2-5, with a possible D match to TRBD2 (5 bases). The CDR3 is 15 residues long. The germline CDR1 and CDR2 sequences are SGHDT and YYEEEE. Between the trimmed V and J ends, which lost 0 bases and 5 bases, there was a span of 14 bases.

This clonotype has ten or more counts. V usage is TRBV4-3 and J usage is TRBJ2-7; TRBD1 matches 7 bases. The germline CDR1 and CDR2 sequences are LGHNA and YSLEER. The length of the CDR3 is 14 residues. After removal of 1 base from V and 6 bases from J, the junction contained 6 bases not matched to a gene. The DNA of the CDR3 is TGCGCCAGCAGCCAAGGACAGGGCTTAGGCGAGCAGTACTTC. Translating it yields CASSQGQGLGEQYF.

This chain connects TRBV28 to TRBJ1-5, with 8 bases that match TRBD1. J gave up 7 bases and V 4 bases, and 6 bases lay outside the gene matches. This CDR3 region has 14 residues. Germline assignment: CDR1 MDHEN and CDR2 SYDVKM. CDR3 nucleotide sequence: TGTGCCAGCAGTTCCTACAGGGGGAGCCAGCCCCAGCATTTT. It is translated as CASSSYRGSQPQHF.

The rearrangement links TRBV27 to TRBJ2-6, with D tentatively TRBD2 (6 bases). The CDR3 spans 17 residues. Trimming pared 0 bases from V and 0 bases from J, leaving 9 bases between. Germline V gene data show CDR1 as MNHEY and CDR2 as SMNVEV (reference sequence). The CDR3 protein is CASSLSGLTSGANVLTF. In nucleotides, the CDR3 is TGTGCCAGCAGTTTATCGGGACTGACCTCTGGGGCCAACGTCCTGACTTTC.

Remarks on this clonotype: A read error is possible here, since a much larger clone lies one base away. This chain links TRBV4-2 with TRBJ2-3, with D perhaps TRBD1 (6 bases). Gene TRBJ1-5 matches the end of the DNA better, so the J call may be wrong. The germline CDR1 and CDR2 sequences are LGHNA and YNFKEQ. The CDR3 length is 16 residues. The CDR3: CASSQESGGGSDTQHF. The CDR3, as DNA: TGTGCCAGCAGCCAAGAATCCGGGGGGGGCTCGGATACGCAGCATTTT.

The rearrangement links TRBV5-1 to TRBJ1-1, with a tentative D call TRBD1 (5 bases). Germline V gene lookup returns CDR1 SGHRS and CDR2 YFSETQ. Deletions cut 4 bases from V and 6 bases from J, with 13 bases between. The CDR3 sequence is 13 residues long. CDR3 bases: TGCGCCAGCAGCCCGGGATTGGGGGCTGAAGCTTTCTTT. Encoded protein: CASSPGLGAEAFF.